This is a list of T cell receptor beta chains from one sample in a study of T cells in Graves' hyperthyroidism and ophthalmopathy. TCRdb redid the calling of the multiplex PCR reads with MiXCR, one entry per CDR3 protein. The sample lists 620,000 or so distinct CDR3 sequences; about 14% were seen once. The sequencing input was blood. These receptors were collected from a woman aged 50 to 60 with Graves' ophthalmopathy. Each CDR3 is given with its conserved first and last residue. A D gene is named only where the DNA matches it firmly. The size of a clone is reported for some rows only, either as once, few or many, or as a class for expanded clones.

CDR3aa | CDR3nt | j_gene | d_gene | v_gene | abundance
CSARGSLAGGPSYNEQFF | TGCAGCGCTAGGGGTAGTCTAGCGGGAGGGCCGTCCTACAATGAGCAGTTCTTC | TRBJ2-1 | TRBD2 | TRBV29-1 | many
CSAREGSGSVGATDTQYF | TGCAGTGCTAGAGAAGGTAGCGGGAGTGTTGGGGCGACAGATACGCAGTATTTT | TRBJ2-3 | TRBD2 | TRBV20-1 | -
CSSPPSPGRESSYNEQFF | TGCAGTTCACCTCCCTCCCCCGGGCGGGAGAGCTCCTACAATGAGCAGTTCTTC | TRBJ2-1 | TRBD2 | TRBV20-1 | many
CASSFSAGTGAFF | TGTGCCAGCAGCTTTTCAGCGGGGACTGGAGCTTTCTTT | TRBJ1-1 | - | TRBV7-3 | -
CASRMTGVYEQYF | TGTGCCAGCAGAATGACAGGGGTTTACGAGCAGTACTTC | TRBJ2-7 | TRBD1 | TRBV12-3/TRBV12-4 | many
CASSFEAASTDTQYF | TGTGCCAGCAGCTTCGAAGCAGCTAGCACAGATACGCAGTATTTT | TRBJ2-3 | - | TRBV11-2 | many
CASSQDMGVGPVYNEQFF | TGTGCCAGCAGCCAAGATATGGGCGTAGGCCCGGTCTACAATGAGCAGTTCTTC | TRBJ2-1 | - | TRBV3-1 | many
CATRGGEETQYF | TGTGCCACCCGAGGTGGGGAAGAGACCCAGTACTTC | TRBJ2-5 | - | TRBV10-3 | -
CASSLAGLKLFF | TGTGCCAGCAGTTTAGCGGGCTTGAAACTGTTTTTT | TRBJ1-4 | - | TRBV12-3/TRBV12-4 | many
CAGATGGLISYTF | TGTGCCGGGGCGACAGGGGGGCTTATTAGCTACACCTTC | TRBJ1-2 | TRBD1 | TRBV7-9 | -
CASSLGWAQGDTGELFF | TGTGCCAGCAGCTTGGGCTGGGCACAGGGTGACACCGGGGAGCTGTTTTTT | TRBJ2-2 | - | TRBV11-3 | many
CASSLGTNGELFF | TGTGCCAGCAGCTTAGGGACAAACGGGGAGCTGTTTTTT | TRBJ2-2 | - | TRBV11-3 | few
CASSLGTGGGGYTF | TGTGCCAGCAGCTTAGGGACAGGGGGTGGTGGCTACACCTTC | TRBJ1-2 | TRBD1 | TRBV7-6 | -
CASSLYAPYERHF | TGTGCCAGCAGTTTGTACGCGCCCTACGAGCGGCACTTC | TRBJ2-7 | - | TRBV27 | -
CAWSGQLYEQYF | TGTGCCTGGAGCGGACAGCTCTACGAGCAGTACTTC | TRBJ2-7 | - | TRBV30 | many
CAWSPGTTTNEKLFF | TGTGCCTGGAGTCCCGGGACCACAACTAATGAAAAACTGTTTTTT | TRBJ1-4 | - | TRBV30 | few
CASSPFESPETQYF | TGTGCCAGCTCACCCTTTGAGAGCCCAGAGACCCAGTACTTC | TRBJ2-5 | - | TRBV18 | -
CASSLTGSVQPQHF | TGTGCCAGCAGCCTAACAGGGTCCGTCCAGCCCCAGCATTTT | TRBJ1-5 | - | TRBV7-2 | many
CASRLRTGGQPQHF | TGTGCCAGCCGGCTGCGGACAGGGGGGCAGCCCCAGCATTTT | TRBJ1-5 | TRBD1 | TRBV6-1 | many
CASSMTSPVGYEQYF | TGTGCCAGCAGTATGACTTCTCCTGTGGGTTACGAGCAGTACTTC | TRBJ2-7 | - | TRBV28 | few
CSARSSGTGVGYEQYF | TGCAGTGCTAGATCCTCCGGGACGGGAGTGGGCTACGAGCAGTACTTC | TRBJ2-7 | - | TRBV20-1 | many
CSAKPGIDTGELFF | TGCAGTGCTAAACCGGGGATCGACACCGGGGAGCTGTTTTTT | TRBJ2-2 | - | TRBV20-1 | -
CASSPLQGSGEQYF | TGTGCCAGCAGCCCTCTACAAGGTTCAGGCGAGCAGTACTTC | TRBJ2-7 | - | TRBV7-2 | many
CASSVGWGFTDHEQETQYF | TGTGCCAGCAGCGTAGGGTGGGGGTTCACCGACCACGAACAAGAGACCCAGTACTTC | TRBJ2-5 | - | TRBV9 | many
CASSYPSGSDEQYF | TGTGCCAGCAGTTACCCAAGCGGGAGTGACGAGCAGTACTTC | TRBJ2-7 | TRBD2 | TRBV6-6 | few
CSASWGGQTEAFF | TGCAGTGCTAGTTGGGGGGGCCAGACTGAAGCTTTCTTT | TRBJ1-1 | - | TRBV20-1 | many
CASSFHSRATAPNEKLFF | TGTGCCAGCAGTTTTCATTCTCGGGCGACAGCCCCTAATGAAAAACTGTTTTTT | TRBJ1-4 | - | TRBV28 | many
CASSRGGRAYEQFF | TGCGCCAGCAGCCGGGGCGGGAGGGCGTACGAGCAGTTCTTC | TRBJ2-1 | TRBD2 | TRBV4-1 | -
CASSPRTSGVQETQYF | TGTGCCAGCAGTCCCCGGACTAGCGGAGTCCAAGAGACCCAGTACTTC | TRBJ2-5 | TRBD2 | TRBV28 | -
CASSRRTGVGNQPQHF | TGTGCCAGCAGCAGACGGACAGGAGTAGGAAATCAGCCCCAGCATTTT | TRBJ1-5 | TRBD1 | TRBV7-8 | many
CASSPLADLAKNIQYF | TGTGCCAGCAGCCCGCTAGCGGACCTAGCCAAAAACATTCAGTACTTC | TRBJ2-4 | TRBD2 | TRBV11-3 | -
CSAKRGATLETQYF | TGCAGTGCTAAGCGTGGGGCGACCCTGGAGACCCAGTACTTC | TRBJ2-5 | - | TRBV20-1 | few
CSARALAGGVSTDTQYF | TGCAGTGCTAGGGCCCTAGCGGGAGGCGTGAGCACAGATACGCAGTATTTT | TRBJ2-3 | TRBD2 | TRBV20-1 | many
CASTSMELNQPQHF | TGTGCCAGCACCTCTATGGAATTGAATCAGCCCCAGCATTTT | TRBJ1-5 | - | TRBV28 | -
CASSLLSSGDANTGELFF | TGCGCCAGCAGCTTACTTTCTAGCGGAGACGCGAACACCGGGGAGCTGTTTTTT | TRBJ2-2 | TRBD2 | TRBV5-1 | many
CASSGASDEQYF | TGTGCCAGCAGTGGTGCGTCGGACGAGCAGTACTTC | TRBJ2-7 | - | TRBV6-2/TRBV6-3 | once
CASSYGGNIQYF | TGTGCCAGCAGCTACGGGGGAAACATTCAGTACTTC | TRBJ2-4 | - | TRBV7-2 | few
CSDIEGGNTEAFF | TGCAGCGACATAGAGGGGGGAAACACTGAAGCTTTCTTT | TRBJ1-1 | - | TRBV29-1 | few
CASSQRDRNTEAFF | TGTGCCAGCAGCCAGAGGGACAGAAACACTGAAGCTTTCTTT | TRBJ1-1 | TRBD1 | TRBV11-3 | many
CASSRWGDIEYEQYF | TGTGCCAGCAGCCGCTGGGGGGATATTGAGTACGAGCAGTACTTC | TRBJ2-7 | - | TRBV3-1 | many
CASTTSGTYNEQFF | TGTGCCAGTACGACTAGCGGGACTTACAATGAGCAGTTCTTC | TRBJ2-1 | TRBD2 | TRBV11-3 | many
CASRTPPPGNTIYF | TGTGCCAGCAGAACCCCCCCCCCTGGAAACACCATATATTTT | TRBJ1-3 | - | TRBV2 | -
CASSLRGAGVLTGELFF | TGTGCCAGCAGCCTCCGGGGGGCGGGGGTGCTTACCGGGGAGCTGTTTTTT | TRBJ2-2 | - | TRBV7-2 | few
CSARDEAGAGSQHF | TGCAGTGCTAGAGATGAAGCGGGGGCGGGGAGCCAGCATTTT | TRBJ1-5 | - | TRBV20-1 | few
CASSIGTPRNNEQYF | TGTGCCAGCAGCATTGGGACTCCCCGAAATAACGAGCAGTACTTC | TRBJ2-7 | - | TRBV7-9 | many
CSARPPSGRYTDTQYF | TGCAGTGCTAGACCCCCCAGCGGGAGATACACAGATACGCAGTATTTT | TRBJ2-3 | TRBD2 | TRBV20-1 | many
CASRYGLAGEGEQFF | TGTGCCAGCAGATACGGACTAGCGGGAGAAGGGGAGCAGTTCTTC | TRBJ2-1 | TRBD2 | TRBV14 | many
CAWGKTRTSGSIDEQFF | TGTGCCTGGGGAAAAACACGGACTAGCGGGAGTATCGATGAGCAGTTCTTC | TRBJ2-1 | TRBD2 | TRBV30 | many
CASSQALTSGSYEQFF | TGTGCCAGCAGCCAAGCGCTTACTAGCGGGAGCTATGAGCAGTTCTTC | TRBJ2-1 | TRBD2 | TRBV4-2 | few
CASSPRDGGKETQYF | TGTGCCAGCAGCCCGCGGGACGGGGGGAAGGAGACCCAGTACTTC | TRBJ2-5 | TRBD2 | TRBV11-3 | -
CATSSTRAYGYTF | TGTGCCACCAGCTCTACACGGGCCTATGGCTACACCTTC | TRBJ1-2 | - | TRBV15 | few
CASSQELSRDSGNTIYF | TGCGCCAGCAGCCAAGAATTGTCCAGGGACTCTGGAAACACCATATATTTT | TRBJ1-3 | - | TRBV4-1 | -
CASSPRGLDYTF | TGTGCTAGTTCCCCCAGGGGGCTAGACTACACCTTC | TRBJ1-2 | TRBD1 | TRBV6-1 | few
CASSPGGGQNTEAFF | TGTGCCAGCTCACCAGGGGGGGGGCAGAACACTGAAGCTTTCTTT | TRBJ1-1 | - | TRBV18 | -
CSVDPGRGLYGYTF | TGCAGCGTTGATCCGGGACGGGGACTGTACGGCTACACCTTC | TRBJ1-2 | - | TRBV29-1 | -
CASSATLNTEAFF | TGTGCCAGCAGCGCCACACTAAACACTGAAGCTTTCTTT | TRBJ1-1 | - | TRBV7-9 | many
CASSQTGIYNEQFF | TGTGCCAGCAGCCAAACAGGAATCTACAATGAGCAGTTCTTC | TRBJ2-1 | - | TRBV14 | many
CASIDWRAQGPYNEQFF | TGTGCCAGCATTGACTGGCGGGCCCAAGGCCCCTACAATGAGCAGTTCTTC | TRBJ2-1 | - | TRBV28 | many